Listed here are 18 T cell receptor beta chains from one sample, sequenced in a study of vaccination and CD4 T cells after COVID-19. Indicated treatment: approximately nine-day PBMC culture with coronavirus spike peptide pools or control peptides (ViraFEST assay). No antigens are known for them. Cultured CD4+ T-cell DNA underwent Oncomine TCR Beta short-read sequencing. One entry per CDR3 protein results from TCRdb running MiXCR on the PCR reads. The repertoire holds over 10,000 distinct CDR3 sequences, with roughly three quarters as singletons. The material sequenced was CD4+ T cells from blood, cultured in vitro. These receptors were collected from a human donor who had recovered from COVID-19.

The chain combines TRBV27 with TRBJ2-7, with D maybe TRBD2 (6 bases). CDR1 is MNHEY, CDR2 SMNVEV, per germline (reference sequence). V gave up 5 bases and J gave up 2 bases, with 16 bases separating them. This CDR3 has 15 residues. The CDR3 DNA follows: TGTGCCAGCAGTCCCCGGAGGGGCGATACCTACGAGCAGTACTTC. It codes for CASSPRRGDTYEQYF.

The rearrangement joins TRBV24-1 to TRBJ2-4, with a possible D match to TRBD2 (6 bases). CDR1 KGHDR and CDR2 SFDVKD come from the germline V gene. The V and J ends lost 2 bases and 0 bases respectively, with 13 bases between them. The CDR3 sequence is 17 residues long. CDR3 DNA sequence: TGTGCCACCAGTGATTGGGGGACGGGACTAGCCAAAAACATTCAGTACTTC. The encoded protein is CATSDWGTGLAKNIQYF.

The genes are TRBV19 and TRBJ1-5; no clear D gene. The CDR3 contains 14 residues. The germline V and J ends were trimmed by 4 bases and 8 bases, with 15 bases remaining between them. Germline V gives CDR1 LNHDA, CDR2 SQIVND (reference sequence). CDR3 residues: CASSTELRLEPQHF. CDR3 sequence (DNA): TGTGCCAGTAGTACCGAGTTACGGTTGGAGCCCCAGCATTTT.

J is TRBJ1-5 and V is TRBV7-2, with D possibly TRBD1 on 5 matching bases. Looked up from germline, CDR1 is SGHTA and CDR2 is FQGNSA. CDR3 length: 15 amino acids. V was trimmed by 4 bases and J by 1 base, leaving 11 bases between them. In DNA, the CDR3 is TGTGCCAGCAGCTCAGACTGGGACAGCAATCAGCCCCAGCATTTT. As protein: CASSSDWDSNQPQHF.

The gene calls are TRBV6-4 and TRBJ2-1; D might be TRBD2 (6 bases). Trimming took off 5 bases at V and 10 bases at J, with 21 bases between the two ends. The CDR3 spans 15 residues. The germline CDR1 and CDR2 sequences are MRHNA and SNTAGT. The CDR3 DNA follows: TGTGCCAGCAGTTCCCGGGACTCGGGTCTGGGGGAGCAGTTCTTC. Its translation: CASSSRDSGLGEQFF.

V gene TRBV30 combines with J gene TRBJ1-5; D unresolved. In germline, CDR1 is GTSNPN, CDR2 SVGIG (reference sequence). CDR3 size: 12 residues. The V end lost 0 bases, the J end lost 7 bases, and 7 bases lay between the germline ends. CDR3 protein: CAWSVGSQPQHF. Written as DNA, the CDR3 is TGTGCCTGGAGTGTGGGTTCCCAGCCCCAGCATTTT. The full variable domain, rest sourced from reference TRBV30 and TRBJ1-5, is SQTIHQWPATLVQPVGSPLSLECTVEGTSNPNLYWYRQAAGRGLQLLFYSVGIGQISSEVPQNLSASRPQDRQFILSSKKLLLSDSGFYLCAWSVGSQPQHFGDGTRLSIL.

The J gene is TRBJ2-7, the V gene TRBV11-2; 8 nucleotides align to TRBD1. The junction had 13 bases not matched to a gene; V was cut back by 4 bases and J by 5 bases. Germline CDR1 reads SGHAT; CDR2 reads FQNNGV. The CDR3 runs 16 residues. The CDR3 region is CASSSNLRTGFNEQYF. DNA of the CDR3: TGTGCCAGCAGCTCCAACCTCCGGACAGGGTTCAACGAGCAGTACTTC.

The CDR3 DNA reads as TGTGCCAGCAGCAACCCGGGACTAGGCGTGGGCAATGAGCAGTTCTTC. Amino acid sequence: CASSNPGLGVGNEQFF. The chain combines TRBV6-1 with TRBJ2-1; 8 bases are a match to TRBD2. Looked up from germline, CDR1 is MNHNS and CDR2 is SASEGT. The V and J ends lost 6 bases and 6 bases, in that order; junction bases with no gene match: 13. CDR3 length: 16 residues.

This chain connects TRBV7-9 to TRBJ2-1; 16 bases are shared with TRBD2. The germline CDR1 and CDR2 sequences are SEHNR and FQNEAQ (reference sequence). Trimming removed 1 base from V and 1 base from J; junction bases left unmatched: 10. This CDR3 spans 21 amino acids. The CDR3 DNA follows: TGTGCCAGCAGCTTAGTGTTTCGGGGACTAGCGGGAGGGTTATCCTACAATGAGCAGTTCTTC. Amino acids: CASSLVFRGLAGGLSYNEQFF.

V is TRBV27 and J is TRBJ2-7, with D perhaps TRBD2 (6 bases). Trimming removed 7 bases at V and 6 bases at J, with 16 bases between. Germline V CDR1 and CDR2: MNHEY, SMNVEV (reference sequence). This CDR3 has 13 amino acids. DNA for the CDR3: TGTGCCAGCAAGGGGAGGCCTCGGGGCGAGCAGTACTTC. Translation gives CASKGRPRGEQYF.

V and J are TRBV6-1 and TRBJ1-1; 9 nucleotides line up with TRBD1. Germline CDR1 reads MNHNS; CDR2 reads SASEGT. Trimming took 10 bases from V and 11 from J; bases not matched to a gene: 14. The CDR3 is 13 residues long. The CDR3 is CATSHRQGDGAFF. The CDR3 DNA sequence: TGTGCCACGTCCCATAGACAGGGGGACGGGGCTTTCTTT.

V gene TRBV12-3 or TRBV12-4 combines with J gene TRBJ1-2, with D unresolved. Trimming removed 6 bases at V and 0 bases at J, with 8 bases between. The CDR3 consists of 13 residues. The CDR3 DNA reads TGTGCCAGCAGATCCACAGCTAACTATGGCTACACCTTC. Amino acid sequence: CASRSTANYGYTF.

V gene TRBV20-1 combines with J gene TRBJ1-2; D is ambiguous. This CDR3 spans 12 amino acids. CDR1 and CDR2 (germline): DFQATT, SNEGSKA (reference sequence). Trimming cost V 2 bases and J 7 bases, with 11 bases left between them. As DNA, the CDR3 is TGCAGTGCTAGACCCCCAGGCATTGGCTACACCTTC. Translating gives CSARPPGIGYTF.

This chain uses TRBV20-1 with TRBJ2-7; 10 bases are a match to TRBD2. V shed 6 bases, J shed 2 bases, and the junction held 10 bases outside the gene matches. Germline CDR1 and CDR2: DFQATT and SNEGSKA (reference sequence). The CDR3 totals 15 residues. The CDR3 sequence is CSASRGLATAYEQYF. CDR3 sequence (DNA): TGCAGTGCGTCCAGGGGACTAGCGACGGCCTACGAGCAGTACTTC.

CDR3 DNA sequence: TGCAGTGCTTCGCGGGGACAGGGGTCGCGCCAGCCCCAGCATTTT. This sequence encodes CSASRGQGSRQPQHF. The gene calls are TRBV20-1 and TRBJ1-5; TRBD1 matches 10 bases. The CDR3 has 15 amino acids. Germline CDR1 reads DFQATT; CDR2 reads SNEGSKA (reference sequence). The junction had 11 bases not matched to a gene; V was cut back by 5 bases and J by 7 bases.

The V call is TRBV6-1, the J call TRBJ2-7, with 10 nucleotides matching TRBD1. The CDR3 runs 17 residues. The germline V gene has CDR1 MNHNS and CDR2 SASEGT. Trimming at V came to 10 bases and at J to 5 bases, leaving 20 bases not matched to a gene. DNA of the CDR3: TGTGCCACCTCGGGGACCAGTCGGAGACAGGGGGCGAACGAGCAGTACTTC. Its protein is CATSGTSRRQGANEQYF.

This clonotype was seen more than once but under ten times. The V gene is TRBV20-1, the J gene TRBJ1-1, with TRBD1 as a possible D gene (6 bases). Germline loops: CDR1 DFQATT, CDR2 SNEGSKA (reference sequence). Trimming stripped 3 bases from V and 4 bases from J, with 15 bases between. The CDR3 loop spans 14 amino acids. CDR3 sequence reads: CSASGGPFATEAFF. CDR3 sequence (DNA): TGCAGTGCTAGTGGGGGCCCATTCGCCACTGAAGCTTTCTTT.

The V call is TRBV7-2, the J call TRBJ2-7; D gene ambiguous. V gave up 4 bases and J gave up 0 bases, with 7 bases separating them. CDR3 length: 13 amino acids. Looked up from germline, CDR1 is SGHTA and CDR2 is FQGNSA. This chain's CDR3 is CASSSAASYEQYF. CDR3 DNA sequence: TGTGCCAGCAGCTCGGCGGCCTCCTACGAGCAGTACTTC.